The present TCR beta chain was sequenced within a study of cytomegalovirus exposure and HLA in healthy donors (dated by TCRdb to 2017 to 2019). For the study in its entirety: In an earlier analysis of under 750 of the donors, around 290 Gb of sequence data and 117 million unique TCR beta sequences from roughly 190 million T cells were reported. The later analysis used no new phenotypic data to find candidate immune exposures, relying instead on TCR beta sequences and their occurrence across donors. Every repertoire in the discovery cohort had been generated on one and the same sequencing platform. About 300 gigabases of sequencing data and approximately 85 million unique TCR sequences were included in an early release covering about 600 HLA-typed donors. Four or five DR-DQ haplotypes were handled as single units for association and clustering because linkage in the cohort was strong. In a later genetic analysis, genome-wide SNP genotypes for about 55% of the roughly 700 donors were used, and that subset was treated as a discovery cohort. The number of typed donors differed by locus: about 629-630 for A, B, C, DRB1 and DQB1; about 520 for DQA1; 606 for DPA1; and approximately 450 for DPB1. High-throughput TCR immunosequencing, statistical association of individual TCRs with disease status, and machine learning were combined to predict cytomegalovirus infection status. Donor age, sex, ethnicity and CMV serostatus were compiled together with the repertoire data. Using immunosequencing, the study profiled T cell repertoires from 640 or so subjects and related those repertoires to cytomegalovirus serostatus. A separate validation cohort of more than 100 different subjects was used in addition to the approximately 670-subject first cohort. An earlier analysis of approximately 500 of the donors applied high-throughput TCR beta sequencing to assess whether each TCR beta V gene segment acted as functional or pseudogenic. HLA typing covered class I and class II loci at four-digit resolution. On average, 235,054 unique TCR beta nucleotide sequences were sequenced per donor among 350 to 400 genotyped donors of the cohort, with 15% to 20% of those sequences being non-productive. The study was designed to test whether signatures of past pathogen exposure could be identified by cataloging public T cell receptors. Among the roughly 400 genotyped donors, about 85% belonged to the genetic ancestry cluster associated with self-reported Caucasian donors. A later analysis re-examined previously published TCR beta repertoires from 600 to 700 donors and added high-resolution HLA genotyping to investigate patterns of TCR occurrence. Results the study describes overall, beyond this receptor: In a later analysis, 15,000 to 20,000 TCR beta sequences were associated with specific HLA alleles at a false discovery rate of 0.05. In both the original and validation cohorts, the classifier was reported to diagnose cytomegalovirus status with high specificity and sensitivity. According to a later analysis, TCR association rates differed among HLA loci, with DRB1 alleles showing the most associated TCRs and HLA-C alleles showing the fewest. Some IMGT-functional V segments, including TRBV6-2 and TRBV6-3, could not be told apart with the 87-base-pair reads, so those segments were excluded. In a later analysis, several top co-occurrence clusters were reported to appear linked to parvovirus B19, influenza, CMV and Epstein-Barr virus. The sequencing pipeline was judged likely to have produced a cluster of highly shared sequence variants as a technical artifact. In an earlier analysis of about 600 of the donors, most TCR beta V segments appeared in productive rearrangements about 87% or about 30% of the time, broadly matching IMGT annotations. Strong co-occurrence of HLA alleles, especially DR and DQ, made assigning TCR associations to individual alleles difficult. In a later genetic analysis, a missense DCLRE1C variant was associated with V-gene and J-gene trimming of TCR beta chains, and the association was replicated in an independent cohort. Three of the identified cytomegalovirus-associated TCR beta chains were confirmed in vitro to be specific for cytomegalovirus antigens. Roughly uniform sequencing depth across donors was assumed in presence/absence analyses, although this assumption may not hold. In a later analysis, HLA-associated TCR beta chains were found to be more clonally expanded and to have lower generation probabilities than equally common non-associated chains. The authors suggested that the approach could potentially be extended to other disease states and immunological phenotypes. A further reported finding was that TCR beta sequences accurately predicted the HLA-A and HLA-B alleles for most subjects in the first cohort. According to a later analysis, most CMV-associated TCR beta chains appeared to be HLA-restricted, and the HLA associations seemed to be driven largely by CMV exposure. Immune exposure information for the cohort was limited to CMV serostatus. Because counts were too low, some 17 rarely observed V segments, including chromosome 9 orphons, were left out of the earlier analysis of several hundred of the donors. Linkage disequilibrium might explain the correlated functional status among segregating V segments, but an unknown experimental factor could not be ruled out. The cohort was sequenced for TCR beta chains only, and without alpha or paired-chain data the features that could be detected were limited. While some public TCRs were present in many individuals, most TCR sequences turned up only very rarely across donors. A later genetic analysis reported fewer N-insertions in productive TCRs among donors in an Asian-associated ancestry cluster than the 666-donor mean. A total of 150 to 200 TCR beta chains were listed by the study as associated with cytomegalovirus. Because HLA typing was unavailable for some donors at each locus, only the typed subset was used in association tests.

The method behind the library was the immunoSEQ multiplex PCR assay. For the multiplex PCR, a mixture combining 60 forward primers for TCR Vbeta segments and 13 reverse primers for TCR Jbeta segments was used. A multiplex PCR assay on genomic DNA amplified the CDR3 region of rearranged TCR beta genes. The amplified TCR beta libraries were sequenced on the Illumina HiSeq System as 87-base-pair reads. As for how the authors treated the data: A later analysis counted approximately 74 million unique TCR beta chains across the 666 repertoires, and 9 million to 14 million of these chains were shared by at least two donors. Raw reads were error-corrected and collapsed into unique sequences with a nearest-neighbor algorithm that merged closely related sequences to remove PCR and sequencing errors. Alignment of CDR3 sequences to IMGT reference sequences was used to assign V, D and J gene segments. For a sequence to be retained, a match of at least six nucleotides was required to both a V gene segment and a J gene segment. A rearrangement was called productive if the CDR3 had no stop codons and remained in frame with V and J, and every other rearrangement was called non-productive. Following IMGT convention, CDR3 was defined as the stretch from the second conserved V-encoded cysteine up to the conserved J-encoded phenylalanine. The earlier analysis of a few hundred of the donors excluded any sequence lacking an unambiguous match to a single V gene segment. In an earlier analysis of 587 of the donors, a V segment was called functional when productive rearrangements were above 56.7%, and segregating when the standard deviation between donors exceeded 5%. A statistical classification framework was built for diagnosing cytomegalovirus status from the catalog of TCR beta chain sequences. In a later analysis, V and J genes were assigned by comparing TCR nucleotide sequences against IMGT/GENE-DB human TR gene sequences. The TCRdist pipeline was used in a later analysis to assign CDR3 sequences and most-parsimonious VDJ recombination scenarios. In a later analysis, each TCR beta chain was defined by its CDR3 amino acid sequence together with its V-gene family, and reads lacking a unique V-gene family were excluded. As a way to deal with suspected cross-contamination and a sequencing artifact, a later analysis dropped 640 or so nucleotide sequences that were highly shared and had low generation probability. For each public chain, a later analysis derived a clonal expansion index from normalized ranks of inferred template counts within each repertoire. In a later analysis, generation probabilities were computed using a VDJ recombination model fitted to out-of-frame rearrangements, and the results were checked against IGoR. Hypergeometric tests were used in a later analysis to score TCR-TCR, TCR-HLA and TCR-CMV co-occurrence, with a repertoire-size bias correction applied to the TCR pairs. False discovery rates were estimated in a later analysis by permuting HLA or CMV assignments 20 times. A later analysis grouped co-occurring TCRs with DBSCAN, adding TCRdist sequence similarity when clustering within HLA-allele-positive subsets. Repertoires with fewer than 30,000 or more than 120,000 public chains, plus five repertoires with anomalous nucleotide sharing, were excluded from co-occurrence clustering. The clones in this table, taken by TCRdb from immuneACCESS, are in-frame only. Not every clone is retained; where verified, under half of the shortfall comes from an unresolved V gene, and the cause of the rest is unknown. V, J and clone size derive from that table, while D and trimming were established from the DNA sequence. This sample has around 150,000 clones in its table, and over 75% of those were observed once. The ten largest clones capture roughly 2% of the sample.

With regard to this clone: Which antigen it targets is not known. No much larger clonotype is one base removed from it; base qualities were not supplied.

V loses 2 bases, J loses 6 bases, and the germline ends lie 11 bases apart. The CDR3, cysteine through phenylalanine, is 14 amino acids long. Kept here is only the CDR3 DNA, which spans 42 bases and is read in frame from base 1. CDR1 and CDR2 (SGHVS, FNYEAQ) derive from the germline V gene. The cohort was made up of approximately 670 healthy bone marrow donors. All cohort members were sampled while nominally healthy, although unrecorded immune exposures were likely present. Of the approximately 620 cohort members, more than 250 had a positive CMV serostatus and roughly 370 had a negative one, while no CMV serostatus was recorded for the donor. Every donor gave a peripheral blood sample, and the peripheral blood mononuclear cells from that sample were used for TCR beta sequencing. Genomic DNA extraction from the blood cell samples was performed with the Qiagen DNeasy Blood Extraction Kit.

The sequenced sample was PBMCs. This receptor was taken from a human donor in good health. The V and J genes are TRBV7-6 and TRBJ2-1; the D gene assignment is ambiguous. The CDR3 protein sequence reads: CASSLNMASNEQFF. The sequence in DNA is TGTGCCAGCAGCTTAAACATGGCTAGCAATGAGCAGTTCTTC.